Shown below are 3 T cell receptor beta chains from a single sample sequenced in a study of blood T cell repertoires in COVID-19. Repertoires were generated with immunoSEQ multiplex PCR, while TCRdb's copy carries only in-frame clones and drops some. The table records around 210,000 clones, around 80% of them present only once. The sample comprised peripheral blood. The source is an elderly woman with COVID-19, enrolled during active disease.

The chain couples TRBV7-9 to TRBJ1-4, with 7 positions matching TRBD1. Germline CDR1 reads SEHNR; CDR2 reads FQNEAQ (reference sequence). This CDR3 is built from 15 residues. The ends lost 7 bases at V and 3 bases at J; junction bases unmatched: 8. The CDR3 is CASTNPTGSNEKLFF. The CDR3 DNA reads TGTGCCAGCACCAACCCGACAGGGTCTAATGAAAAACTGTTTTTT.

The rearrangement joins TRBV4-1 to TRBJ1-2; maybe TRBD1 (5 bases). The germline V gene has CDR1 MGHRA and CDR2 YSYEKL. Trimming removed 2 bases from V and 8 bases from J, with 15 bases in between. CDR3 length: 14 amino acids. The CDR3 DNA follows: TGCGCCAGCAGCCAACCCGGACCAGGGAACGGCTACACCTTC. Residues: CASSQPGPGNGYTF.

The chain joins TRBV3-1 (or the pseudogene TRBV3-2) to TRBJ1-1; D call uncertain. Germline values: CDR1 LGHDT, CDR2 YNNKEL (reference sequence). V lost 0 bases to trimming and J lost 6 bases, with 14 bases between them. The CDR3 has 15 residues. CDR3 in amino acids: CASSQDEGPWAEAFF. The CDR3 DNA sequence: TGTGCCAGCAGCCAAGATGAGGGCCCTTGGGCTGAAGCTTTCTTT.